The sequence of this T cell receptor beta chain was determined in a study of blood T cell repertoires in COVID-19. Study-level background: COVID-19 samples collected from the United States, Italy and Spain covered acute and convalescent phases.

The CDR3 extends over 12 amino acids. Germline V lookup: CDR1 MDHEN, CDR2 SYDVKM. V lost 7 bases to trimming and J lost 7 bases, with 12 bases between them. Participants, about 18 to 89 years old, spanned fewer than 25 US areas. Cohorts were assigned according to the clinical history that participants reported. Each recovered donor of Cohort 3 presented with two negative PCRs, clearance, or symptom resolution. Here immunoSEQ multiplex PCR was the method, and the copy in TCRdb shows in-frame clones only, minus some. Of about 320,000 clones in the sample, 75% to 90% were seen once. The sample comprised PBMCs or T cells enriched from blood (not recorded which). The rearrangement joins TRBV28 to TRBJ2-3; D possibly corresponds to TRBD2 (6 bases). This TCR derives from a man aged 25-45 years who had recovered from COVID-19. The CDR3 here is CASNRRGYTQYF. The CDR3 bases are TGTGCCAGCAATCGGAGGGGTTATACGCAGTATTTT.